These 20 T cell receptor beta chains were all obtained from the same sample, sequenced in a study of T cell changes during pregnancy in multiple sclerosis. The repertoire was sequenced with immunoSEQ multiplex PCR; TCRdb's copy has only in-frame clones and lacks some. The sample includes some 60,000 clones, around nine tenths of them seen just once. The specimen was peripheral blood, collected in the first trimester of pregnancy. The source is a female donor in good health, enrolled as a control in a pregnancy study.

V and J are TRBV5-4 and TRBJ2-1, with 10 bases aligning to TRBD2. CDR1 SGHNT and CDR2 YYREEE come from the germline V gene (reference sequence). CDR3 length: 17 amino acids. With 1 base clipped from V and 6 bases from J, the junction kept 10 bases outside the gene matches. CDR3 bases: TGTGCCAGCAGCTTGCCCAGCGGGGGGGACGCACGCAATGAGCAGTTCTTC. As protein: CASSLPSGGDARNEQFF.

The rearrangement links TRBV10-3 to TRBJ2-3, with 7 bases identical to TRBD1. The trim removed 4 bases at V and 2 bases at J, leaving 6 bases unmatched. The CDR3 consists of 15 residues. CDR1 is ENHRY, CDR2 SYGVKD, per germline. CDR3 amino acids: CAISVRDSTTDTQYF. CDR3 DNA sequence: TGTGCCATCAGTGTAAGGGACAGTACCACAGATACGCAGTATTTT.

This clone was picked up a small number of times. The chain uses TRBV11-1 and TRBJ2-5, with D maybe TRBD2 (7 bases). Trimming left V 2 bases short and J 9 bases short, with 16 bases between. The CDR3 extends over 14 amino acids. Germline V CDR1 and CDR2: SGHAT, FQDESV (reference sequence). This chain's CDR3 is CASSLLGRGGSQYF. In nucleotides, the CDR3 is TGTGCCAGCAGCTTACTCGGCAGGGGAGGGTCCCAGTACTTC.

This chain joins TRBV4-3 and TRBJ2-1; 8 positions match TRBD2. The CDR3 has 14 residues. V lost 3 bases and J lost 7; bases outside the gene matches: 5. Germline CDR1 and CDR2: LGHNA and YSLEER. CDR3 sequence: CASSQERERNEQFF. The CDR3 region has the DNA TGCGCCAGCAGCCAGGAGCGGGAGAGGAATGAGCAGTTCTTC.

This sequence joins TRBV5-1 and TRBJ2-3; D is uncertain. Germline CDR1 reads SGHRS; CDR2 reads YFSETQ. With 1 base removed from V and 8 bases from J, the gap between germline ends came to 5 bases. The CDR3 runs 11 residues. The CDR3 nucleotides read TGCGCCAGCAGCTTGTCGGTTACGCAGTATTTT. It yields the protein CASSLSVTQYF.

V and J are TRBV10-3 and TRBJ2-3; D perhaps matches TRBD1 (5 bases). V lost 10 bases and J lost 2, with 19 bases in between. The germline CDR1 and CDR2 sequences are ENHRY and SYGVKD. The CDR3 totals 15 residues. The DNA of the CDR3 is TGTGCCACGACAGAGGCGGACGGTTACACAGATACGCAGTATTTT. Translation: CATTEADGYTDTQYF.

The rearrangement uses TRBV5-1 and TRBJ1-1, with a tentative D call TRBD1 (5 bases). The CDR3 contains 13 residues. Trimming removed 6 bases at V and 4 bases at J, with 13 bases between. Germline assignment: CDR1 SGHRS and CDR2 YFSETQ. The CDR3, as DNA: TGCGCCAGCAACCCCGGGGGGAGCACTGAAGCTTTCTTT. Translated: CASNPGGSTEAFF.

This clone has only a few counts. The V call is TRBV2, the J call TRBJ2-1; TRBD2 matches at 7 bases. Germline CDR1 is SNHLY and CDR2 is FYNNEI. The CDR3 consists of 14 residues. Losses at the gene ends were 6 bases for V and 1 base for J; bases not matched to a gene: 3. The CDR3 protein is CASRAGGSYNEQFF. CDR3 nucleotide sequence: TGTGCCAGCAGGGCCGGGGGGTCCTACAATGAGCAGTTCTTC. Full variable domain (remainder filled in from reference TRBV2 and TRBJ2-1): EPEVTQTPSHQVTQMGQEVILRCVPISNHLYFYWYRQILGQKVEFLVSFYNNEISEKSEIFDDQFSVERPDGSNFTLKIRSTKLEDSAMYFCASRAGGSYNEQFFGPGTRLTVL.

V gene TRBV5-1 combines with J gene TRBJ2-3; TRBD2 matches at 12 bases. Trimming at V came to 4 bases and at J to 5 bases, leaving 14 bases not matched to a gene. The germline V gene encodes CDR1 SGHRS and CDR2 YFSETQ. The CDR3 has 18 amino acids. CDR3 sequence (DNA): TGCGCCAGCAGCCCTTTTAAGACTAGCGGGAGCTTCAAAGATACGCAGTATTTT. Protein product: CASSPFKTSGSFKDTQYF. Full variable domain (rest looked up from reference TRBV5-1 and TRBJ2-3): KAGVTQTPRYLIKTRGQQVTLSCSPISGHRSVSWYQQTPGQGLQFLFEYFSETQRNKGNFPGRFSGRQFSNSRSEMNVSTLELGDSALYLCASSPFKTSGSFKDTQYFGPGTRLTVL.

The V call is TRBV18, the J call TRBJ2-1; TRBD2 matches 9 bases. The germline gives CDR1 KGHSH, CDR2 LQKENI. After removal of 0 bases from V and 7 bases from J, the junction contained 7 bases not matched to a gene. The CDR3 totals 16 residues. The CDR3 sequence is CASSPPGIAGENEQFF. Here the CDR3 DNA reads TGTGCCAGCTCACCACCGGGGATAGCGGGAGAGAATGAGCAGTTCTTC.

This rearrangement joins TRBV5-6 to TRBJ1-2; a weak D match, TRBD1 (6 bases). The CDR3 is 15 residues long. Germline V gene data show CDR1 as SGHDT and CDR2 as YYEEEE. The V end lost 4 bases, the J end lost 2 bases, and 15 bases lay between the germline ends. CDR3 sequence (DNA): TGTGCCAGCAGCGAATCCAAAACAGGGAACTATGGCTACACCTTC. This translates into CASSESKTGNYGYTF.

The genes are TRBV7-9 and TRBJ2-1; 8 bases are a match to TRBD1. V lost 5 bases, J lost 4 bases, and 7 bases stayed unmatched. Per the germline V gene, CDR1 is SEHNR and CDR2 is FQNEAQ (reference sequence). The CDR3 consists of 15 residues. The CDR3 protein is CASSTDREIYNEQFF. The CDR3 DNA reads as TGTGCCAGCAGCACGGACAGGGAAATTTACAATGAGCAGTTCTTC. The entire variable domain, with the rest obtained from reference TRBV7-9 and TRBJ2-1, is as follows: DTGVSQNPRHKITKRGQNVTFRCDPISEHNRLYWYRQTLGQGPEFLTYFQNEAQLEKSRLLSDRFSAERPKGSFSTLEIQRTEQGDSAMYLCASSTDREIYNEQFFGPGTRLTVL.

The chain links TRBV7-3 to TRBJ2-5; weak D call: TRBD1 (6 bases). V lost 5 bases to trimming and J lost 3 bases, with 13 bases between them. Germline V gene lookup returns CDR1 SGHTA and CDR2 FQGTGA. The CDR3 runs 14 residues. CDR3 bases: TGTGCCAGCAGCCCCTCCTCAGGGGAAGAGACCCAGTACTTC. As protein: CASSPSSGEETQYF.

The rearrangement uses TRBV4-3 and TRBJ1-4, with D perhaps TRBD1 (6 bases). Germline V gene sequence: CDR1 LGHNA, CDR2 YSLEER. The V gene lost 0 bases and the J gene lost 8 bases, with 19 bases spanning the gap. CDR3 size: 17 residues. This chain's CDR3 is CASSQDIVMGAGEKLFF. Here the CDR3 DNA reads TGCGCCAGCAGCCAAGATATAGTAATGGGGGCAGGGGAAAAACTGTTTTTT.

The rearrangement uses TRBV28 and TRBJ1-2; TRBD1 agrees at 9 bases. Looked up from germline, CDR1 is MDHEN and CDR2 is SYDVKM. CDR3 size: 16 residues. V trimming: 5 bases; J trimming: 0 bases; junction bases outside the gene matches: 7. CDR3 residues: CASSPRTGEANYGYTF. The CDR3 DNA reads TGTGCCAGCAGTCCAAGGACAGGGGAAGCTAACTATGGCTACACCTTC.

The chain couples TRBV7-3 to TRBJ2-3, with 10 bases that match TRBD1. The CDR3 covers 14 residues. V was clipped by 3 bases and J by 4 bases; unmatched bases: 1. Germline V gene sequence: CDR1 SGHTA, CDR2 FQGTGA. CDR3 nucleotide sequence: TGTGCCAGCAGCTTGACAGGGGGCGCAGATACGCAGTATTTT. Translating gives CASSLTGGADTQYF.

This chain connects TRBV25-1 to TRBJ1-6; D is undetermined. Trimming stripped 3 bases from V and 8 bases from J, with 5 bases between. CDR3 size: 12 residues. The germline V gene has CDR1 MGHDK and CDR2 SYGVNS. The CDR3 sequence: CASSDRDSPLHF. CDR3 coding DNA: TGTGCCAGCAGTGATCGGGATTCACCCCTCCACTTT.

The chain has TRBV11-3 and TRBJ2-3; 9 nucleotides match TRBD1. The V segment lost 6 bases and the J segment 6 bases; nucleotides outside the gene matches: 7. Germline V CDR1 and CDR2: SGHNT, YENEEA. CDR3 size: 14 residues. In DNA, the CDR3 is TGTGCCAGCAGAGGGACAGGGAGGGGGGATACGCAGTATTTT. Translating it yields CASRGTGRGDTQYF.

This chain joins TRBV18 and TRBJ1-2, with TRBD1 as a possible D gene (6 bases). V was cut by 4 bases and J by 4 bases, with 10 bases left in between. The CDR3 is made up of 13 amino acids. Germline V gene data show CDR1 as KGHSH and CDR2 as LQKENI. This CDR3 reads CASSQGQLYGYTF. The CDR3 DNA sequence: TGTGCCAGCTCACAAGGACAGCTCTATGGCTACACCTTC.

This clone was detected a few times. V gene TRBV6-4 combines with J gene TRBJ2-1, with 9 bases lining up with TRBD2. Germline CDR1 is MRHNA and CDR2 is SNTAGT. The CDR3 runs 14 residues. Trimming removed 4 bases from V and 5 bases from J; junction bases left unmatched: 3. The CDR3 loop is CASSVAGGHNEQFF. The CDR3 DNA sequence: TGTGCCAGCAGTGTCGCGGGGGGGCACAATGAGCAGTTCTTC.